Listed here are 29 T cell receptor beta chains from one sample, sequenced in a study of cytomegalovirus exposure and HLA in healthy donors. PCR employed 60 Vbeta and 13 Jbeta primers. TCRdb's table, derived via immunoSEQ multiplex PCR, lists solely in-frame clones and lacks some. The table lists about 110,000 clones, 55% to 65% of them singletons. Sequencing input: PBMCs. These receptors came from a man younger than 40 in good health and CMV-seropositive.

The rearrangement joins TRBV27 to TRBJ1-2, with D perhaps matching TRBD1 (5 bases). This CDR3 contains 13 residues. V dropped 6 bases and J dropped 1 base, with 9 bases sitting between them. Looked up from germline, CDR1 is MNHEY and CDR2 is SMNVEV (reference sequence). The CDR3 loop is CASSLDSNYGYTF. In DNA form, the CDR3 reads TGTGCCAGCAGCCTAGACAGTAACTATGGCTACACCTTC.

The count of this clone is one. This chain joins TRBV7-8 and TRBJ1-4, with 11 bases that match TRBD1. V lost 1 base, J lost 4 bases, and 2 bases stayed unmatched. Germline-derived CDR1 and CDR2 are SGHVS and FQNEAQ. The CDR3 consists of 16 residues. In nucleotides, the CDR3 is TGTGCCAGCAGCTTAGGGGACAGGGGGATTAATGAAAAACTGTTTTTT. It encodes CASSLGDRGINEKLFF.

A remark on this clone: This CDR3 is also generated by other DNA sequences in the sample. V gene TRBV5-1 combines with J gene TRBJ1-2, with D possibly matching TRBD1 (5 bases). This CDR3 has 13 amino acids. Germline V gives CDR1 SGHRS, CDR2 YFSETQ. Trimming stripped 4 bases from V and 1 base from J, with 8 bases between. As DNA, the CDR3 is TGCGCCAGCAGCCCCGACAGTAACTATGGCTACACCTTC. Its protein is CASSPDSNYGYTF.

The V gene is TRBV5-1, the J gene TRBJ2-7; 10 positions agree with TRBD1. Germline lookup yields CDR1 SGHRS and CDR2 YFSETQ. This CDR3 is built from 14 residues. V was pared by 3 bases and J by 2 bases, with 2 bases of the junction left unmatched. CDR3 amino acids: CASSWGTGAYEQYF. CDR3 nucleotides: TGCGCCAGCAGCTGGGGGACAGGGGCCTACGAGCAGTACTTC.

The chain joins TRBV6-5 to TRBJ2-5, with TRBD1 identical over 7 bases. Unmatched junction bases numbered 4, after V lost 5 bases and J lost 4 bases. The germline gives CDR1 MNHEY, CDR2 SVGAGI. The length of the CDR3 is 13 residues. CDR3 sequence (DNA): TGTGCCAGCAGTGACAGGGACAGAGAGACCCAGTACTTC. Translated, it gives CASSDRDRETQYF.

This rearrangement joins TRBV7-9 to TRBJ1-2, with unresolved D. Germline CDR1 is SEHNR and CDR2 is FQNEAQ (reference sequence). This CDR3 is built from 12 residues. The V end was cut by 3 bases, the J end by 8 bases, with 10 bases between. The CDR3 is CASSFNFGGYTF. As DNA, the CDR3 is TGTGCCAGCAGCTTCAACTTCGGGGGCTACACCTTC.

V is TRBV7-6 and J is TRBJ2-7; TRBD1 matches 7 bases. The J segment lost 6 bases and the V segment lost 1 base, leaving 6 bases of the junction unmatched. The germline V gene encodes CDR1 SGHVS and CDR2 FNYEAQ. The CDR3 spans 14 residues. This CDR3 reads CASSLVQGKREQYF. Here the CDR3 DNA reads TGTGCCAGCAGCTTAGTACAGGGGAAGCGCGAGCAGTACTTC.

This clone was detected only once. The chain uses TRBV19 and TRBJ2-2; 12 bases are a match to TRBD2. This CDR3 has 16 amino acids. Germline CDR1 and CDR2: LNHDA and SQIVND (reference sequence). Trimming removed 6 bases from V and 5 bases from J; junction bases left unmatched: 7. The CDR3 sequence: CASSYQLAGGTGELFF. CDR3 in DNA: TGTGCCAGTAGCTACCAACTAGCGGGGGGTACCGGGGAGCTGTTTTTT.

The chain employs TRBV19 and TRBJ2-5; a weak D match, TRBD1 (5 bases). Trimming stripped 2 bases from V and 4 bases from J, with 8 bases between. The CDR3 is made up of 13 amino acids. In germline, CDR1 is LNHDA, CDR2 SQIVND (reference sequence). CDR3 sequence: CASSIFDRETQYF. The DNA of the CDR3 is TGTGCCAGTAGTATATTCGACAGAGAGACCCAGTACTTC.

This clone was seen once. The chain carries TRBV7-2 and TRBJ2-5, with D possibly being TRBD2 (5 bases). The J call is uncertain, as TRBJ2-7 better fits the DNA end. The germline CDR1 and CDR2 sequences are SGHTA and FQGNSA. The CDR3 extends over 16 amino acids. CDR3 loop: CASSPRVGDLDYEQYF. CDR3 DNA sequence: TGTGCCAGCAGCCCGCGGGTGGGCGACCTGGACTACGAGCAGTACTTC.

The gene calls are TRBV5-4 and TRBJ2-5, with TRBD1 as a possible D gene (5 bases). V gave up 5 bases and J gave up 2 bases, with 10 bases separating them. The germline V gene encodes CDR1 SGHNT and CDR2 YYREEE (reference sequence). The CDR3 runs to 13 residues. The CDR3 bases are TGTGCCAGCAGTTTAGACAGACAAGAGACCCAGTACTTC. Translating it yields CASSLDRQETQYF.

The chain uses TRBV10-3 and TRBJ2-3; 7 nucleotides line up with TRBD1. V dropped 4 bases and J dropped 1; count of bases not matched to a gene: 2. The CDR3 totals 14 residues. Germline loops: CDR1 ENHRY, CDR2 SYGVKD. DNA of the CDR3: TGTGCCATCAGTGGACAGGGACGCACAGATACGCAGTATTTT. Amino acid sequence: CAISGQGRTDTQYF.

CDR3 loop: CATSRGAPYEQYF. CDR3 DNA sequence: TGTGCCACCAGCAGAGGTGCGCCCTACGAGCAGTACTTC. The chain uses TRBV15 and TRBJ2-7; D uncertain. The CDR3 extends over 13 amino acids. V was shortened by 1 base and J by 2 bases, with 6 bases between the two germline ends. Germline CDR1 LNHNV, CDR2 YYDKDF (reference sequence).

V and J are TRBV5-1 and TRBJ2-7; 10 nucleotides align to TRBD1. The V gene end was trimmed by 4 bases and the J gene end by 0 bases; junction bases not matched to a gene: 7. The CDR3 covers 16 residues. Germline CDR1 SGHRS, CDR2 YFSETQ. In DNA, the CDR3 is TGCGCCAGCAGCCACATTTGGGACAGGGGCTCCTACGAGCAGTACTTC. It specifies CASSHIWDRGSYEQYF. Filled out from reference TRBV5-1 and TRBJ2-7, the complete variable domain reads KAGVTQTPRYLIKTRGQQVTLSCSPISGHRSVSWYQQTPGQGLQFLFEYFSETQRNKGNFPGRFSGRQFSNSRSEMNVSTLELGDSALYLCASSHIWDRGSYEQYFGPGTRLTVT.

V is TRBV5-1 and J is TRBJ2-3; 8 nucleotides line up with TRBD2. J lost 0 bases, V lost 4 bases, and 4 bases had no gene match. The CDR3 has 15 residues. Germline CDR1 and CDR2: SGHRS and YFSETQ. CDR3 sequence (DNA): TGCGCCAGCAGCCTGAGCGGGGGTAGCACAGATACGCAGTATTTT. Translated: CASSLSGGSTDTQYF.

This sequence joins TRBV19 and TRBJ1-1; TRBD1 might be the D (5 bases). The CDR3 runs 12 residues. Germline CDR1 reads LNHDA; CDR2 reads SQIVND (reference sequence). Trimming took 11 bases from V and 1 from J, leaving 11 bases between them. CDR3 residues: CAADSENTEAFF. DNA of the CDR3: TGTGCCGCAGACAGTGAGAACACTGAAGCTTTCTTT.

A few counts support this clone. The gene calls are TRBV7-9 and TRBJ1-4, with D tentatively TRBD1 (5 bases). Trimming pared 5 bases from V and 7 bases from J, leaving 17 bases between. This CDR3 is built from 15 residues. In germline, CDR1 is SEHNR, CDR2 FQNEAQ (reference sequence). CDR3 nucleotide sequence: TGTGCCAGCAGCCCCAAGGTCAGGGTGTCTGAAAAACTGTTTTTT. Translating it yields CASSPKVRVSEKLFF. The full variable domain, rest sourced from reference TRBV7-9 and TRBJ1-4, is DTGVSQNPRHKITKRGQNVTFRCDPISEHNRLYWYRQTLGQGPEFLTYFQNEAQLEKSRLLSDRFSAERPKGSFSTLEIQRTEQGDSAMYLCASSPKVRVSEKLFFGSGTQLSVL.

The V and J genes are TRBV7-9 and TRBJ2-7; D possibly corresponds to TRBD2 (5 bases). CDR1 is SEHNR and CDR2 is FQNEAQ in the germline V gene (reference sequence). Trimming pared 2 bases from V and 1 base from J, leaving 9 bases between. CDR3 length equals 14 residues. The CDR3 DNA reads TGTGCCAGCAGCTTAAACCGGGATTCCTACGAGCAGTACTTC. Its translation is CASSLNRDSYEQYF.

This clone was recorded a few times. The chain couples TRBV10-3 to TRBJ1-3; possible D gene TRBD1, 6 bases. The germline V and J ends were trimmed by 5 bases and 3 bases, with 11 bases remaining between them. Germline loops: CDR1 ENHRY, CDR2 SYGVKD. The CDR3 covers 14 residues. CDR3 amino acids: CAISLPGVGNTIYF. The CDR3 DNA is TGTGCCATCAGTTTACCAGGGGTTGGAAACACCATATATTTT.

The chain has TRBV5-5 and TRBJ1-2; D may be TRBD1 (6 bases). Germline lookup yields CDR1 SGHKS and CDR2 YYEKEE (reference sequence). The CDR3 covers 16 residues. V lost 1 base, J lost 0 bases, and 13 bases lay in between. The CDR3 loop is CASSLMTGLANYGYTF. CDR3 sequence (DNA): TGTGCCAGCAGCTTGATGACAGGTTTAGCTAACTATGGCTACACCTTC.

This chain joins TRBV6-1 and TRBJ1-1, with 7 bases identical to TRBD1. The CDR3 consists of 14 residues. The junction had 5 bases not matched to a gene; V was cut back by 6 bases and J by 1 base. CDR1 and CDR2 (germline): MNHNS, SASEGT. The CDR3 bases are TGTGCCAGCAGAGCCGGGACAGCGAACACTGAAGCTTTCTTT. Amino acid sequence: CASRAGTANTEAFF.

The chain employs TRBV5-6 and TRBJ2-7, with 7 bases lining up with TRBD2. CDR1 SGHDT and CDR2 YYEEEE come from the germline V gene. This CDR3 comprises 13 residues. V lost 2 bases to trimming and J lost 5 bases; unmatched junction nucleotides: 4. CDR3 in amino acids: CASSFREAHEQYF. DNA for the CDR3: TGTGCCAGCAGCTTCCGGGAGGCCCACGAGCAGTACTTC.

The rearrangement uses TRBV27 and TRBJ2-7, with 7 bases aligning to TRBD1. The CDR3 length is 14 residues. Per the germline V gene, CDR1 is MNHEY and CDR2 is SMNVEV (reference sequence). J lost 0 bases, V lost 4 bases, and 3 bases had no gene match. The CDR3 region has the DNA TGTGCCAGCAGTTCCCGGGACAGCTCCTACGAGCAGTACTTC. Translated, it gives CASSSRDSSYEQYF.

The V gene is TRBV10-1, the J gene TRBJ2-1, with 7 nucleotides matching TRBD1. Trimming took 8 bases from V and 8 from J; bases not matched to a gene: 9. The CDR3 has 13 residues. Germline V gives CDR1 WNHNN, CDR2 SYGVQD (reference sequence). The CDR3 DNA reads as TGCGCCAGCCCTTCCGGGACAGTGGATGAGCAGTTCTTC. It translates to CASPSGTVDEQFF.

A few counts support this clone. This sequence joins TRBV7-9 and TRBJ1-6; a possible D gene is TRBD1 (6 bases). V dropped 1 base and J dropped 8 bases, with 15 bases sitting between them. This CDR3 comprises 16 residues. Germline CDR1 SEHNR, CDR2 FQNEAQ (reference sequence). CDR3 in DNA: TGTGCCAGCAGCTTAGGCGGAGTACAGGGAGATTCACCCCTCCACTTT. Its protein product is CASSLGGVQGDSPLHF. The full variable domain, completed using reference TRBV7-9 and TRBJ1-6, is DTGVSQNPRHKITKRGQNVTFRCDPISEHNRLYWYRQTLGQGPEFLTYFQNEAQLEKSRLLSDRFSAERPKGSFSTLEIQRTEQGDSAMYLCASSLGGVQGDSPLHFGNGTRLTVT.

With regard to this clone: Other DNA sequences in this sample translate to the same CDR3. The chain joins TRBV9 to TRBJ1-1; D possibly corresponds to TRBD1 (5 bases). This CDR3 is built from 14 residues. Germline assignment: CDR1 SGDLS and CDR2 YYNGEE. V dropped 1 base and J dropped 1 base, with 8 bases sitting between them. DNA of the CDR3: TGTGCCAGCAGCGTAAGCGGGGGGAACACTGAAGCTTTCTTT. It codes for CASSVSGGNTEAFF. The full variable domain, in which reference TRBV9 and TRBJ1-1 provide the parts outside the CDR3, is DSGVTQTPKHLITATGQRVTLRCSPRSGDLSVYWYQQSLDQGLQFLIQYYNGEERAKGNILERFSAQQFPDLHSELNLSSLELGDSALYFCASSVSGGNTEAFFGQGTRLTVV.

This chain joins TRBV9 and TRBJ1-2; 8 bases agree with TRBD1. Germline CDR1 SGDLS, CDR2 YYNGEE. CDR3 length: 17 amino acids. V gave up 3 bases and J gave up 1 base; unmatched junction bases: 11. The CDR3 loop is CASSGPGGHFYNYGYTF. The CDR3 nucleotides are TGTGCCAGCAGCGGCCCAGGGGGCCACTTTTATAACTATGGCTACACCTTC.

This clone was observed a single time. The gene calls are TRBV27 and TRBJ2-7; TRBD1 is a possible D gene (6 bases). Per the germline V gene, CDR1 is MNHEY and CDR2 is SMNVEV (reference sequence). CDR3 size: 13 residues. Between the trimmed V and J ends, which lost 5 bases and 2 bases, there was a span of 10 bases. The CDR3 loop reads CASSDGGAYEQYF. CDR3 in DNA: TGTGCCAGCAGTGATGGGGGCGCCTACGAGCAGTACTTC.

The chain combines TRBV10-3 with TRBJ1-6; possible D gene TRBD1, 5 bases. From germline, CDR1 is ENHRY and CDR2 SYGVKD. With 10 bases removed from V and 7 bases from J, the gap between germline ends came to 17 bases. The length of the CDR3 is 14 residues. DNA for the CDR3: TGTGCCAGCCAGATTACAGGAATCAATTCACCCCTCCACTTT. Translated, it gives CASQITGINSPLHF.